Shown below are 9 T cell receptor beta chains from a single sample sequenced in a study of CD8 T cells in ankylosing spondylitis (dated by TCRdb to 2016 to 2017). Results the study describes overall, beyond this receptor: A TCR beta motif of several highly homologous amino acid variants appeared characteristic of blood from ankylosing spondylitis patients.

No cognate antigen is known for these TCRs. Library method: 5' RACE. Sequencing instrument: Illumina HiSeq 2500. Starting from the raw public reads, TCRdb applied fastp trimming at Q25, assembled clones with MiXCR and retained in-frame beta chains. Merged by CDR3 protein, the rows form single entries marked with the most common genes and DNA. This sample holds over 400,000 distinct CDR3 sequences; roughly 27% were observed only once. The top ten clonotypes cover about 0.9% of the sample. Specimen: blood, either unsorted or a sorted T cell fraction (not recorded which). Receptors were obtained from a male donor with ankylosing spondylitis.

This clonotype was counted only a few times. The CDR3 coding sequence is TGTGCCAGCAGTTCTAGCATTAAGGGCAATGAGCAGTTCTTC. Protein sequence: CASSSSIKGNEQFF. The V gene is TRBV27, the J gene TRBJ2-1; D is possibly TRBD2 (5 bases). Trimming left V 4 bases short and J 6 bases short, with 13 bases between. This CDR3 is 14 amino acids long. CDR1 and CDR2 from the germline V gene are MNHEY and SMNVEV (reference sequence).

The gene calls are TRBV5-1 and TRBJ2-3, with a weak D call TRBD2 (5 bases). CDR1 SGHRS and CDR2 YFSETQ come from the germline V gene. V was shortened by 0 bases and J by 5 bases, with 13 bases between the two germline ends. CDR3 length: 15 residues. The CDR3 reads CASSLGVAIGDTQYF. CDR3 coding DNA: TGCGCCAGCAGCTTGGGGGTAGCGATCGGAGATACGCAGTATTTT.

The chain is built from TRBV20-1 and TRBJ2-3; maybe TRBD2 (6 bases). CDR1 is DFQATT, CDR2 SNEGSKA, per germline (reference sequence). The CDR3 sequence is 12 residues long. V lost 1 base and J 4 bases, leaving 6 bases between the germline ends. CDR3 sequence reads: CSARAGADTQYF. CDR3 nucleotides: TGCAGTGCTAGAGCGGGAGCAGATACGCAGTATTTT.

As regards this clonotype: The CDR3 carries no conserved terminal phenylalanine or tryptophan, so it likely arises from a read error. V and J are TRBV20-1 and TRBJ2-2; 9 nucleotides align to TRBD1. V was clipped by 2 bases and J by 4 bases; unmatched bases: 5. This CDR3 has 15 amino acids. Germline CDR1 reads DFQATT; CDR2 reads SNEGSKA (reference sequence). The CDR3 here is CSARIRTGVTGELFY. The CDR3 DNA sequence: TGCAGTGCTAGAATCCGGACAGGGGTCACCGGGGAGCTGTTTTAT.

This clonotype was observed once. The rearrangement uses TRBV29-1 and TRBJ2-7, with a weak D call TRBD2 (6 bases). Germline V gives CDR1 SQVTM, CDR2 ANQGSEA. V was pared by 5 bases and J by 0 bases, with 14 bases between. This CDR3 is 14 amino acids long. The CDR3 spells CSVRRGSNSYEQYF. The CDR3 coding sequence is TGCAGCGTTCGGCGGGGCAGCAACTCCTACGAGCAGTACTTC.

This clonotype was seen a handful of times. The rearrangement joins TRBV20-1 to TRBJ2-1; tentatively, D is TRBD2 (5 bases). V lost 7 bases and J lost 0, with 13 bases in between. CDR1 DFQATT and CDR2 SNEGSKA come from the germline V gene (reference sequence). This CDR3 region has 14 residues. CDR3 nucleotide sequence: TGCAGTGAAGCGAGGGCTAGCTCCTACAATGAGCAGTTCTTC. Translated, it gives CSEARASSYNEQFF.

This clonotype was recorded only once. This CDR3 reads CASSFRSGGDYGYTF. The CDR3 region has the DNA TGTGCCAGCAGCTTTCGGTCCGGAGGTGACTATGGCTACACCTTC. The chain recombines TRBV7-2 with TRBJ1-2; no clear D. V was clipped by 3 bases and J by 3 bases, with 14 bases between them. The CDR3 covers 15 residues. CDR1 and CDR2 (germline): SGHTA, FQGNSA.

This clonotype has only a few counts. The chain joins TRBV24-1 to TRBJ2-1, with D possibly TRBD1 on 6 matching bases. Germline CDR1 is KGHDR and CDR2 is SFDVKD. V was clipped by 0 bases and J by 4 bases, with 12 bases between them. The CDR3 consists of 16 residues. The CDR3 here is CATSDLPQGSYNEQFF. The CDR3, as DNA: TGTGCCACCAGTGATTTGCCTCAGGGGTCTTACAATGAGCAGTTCTTC.

The rearrangement joins TRBV7-2 to TRBJ1-1; no definite D call. V was pared by 6 bases and J by 1 base, with 15 bases between. CDR1 is SGHTA and CDR2 is FQGNSA in the germline V gene. The CDR3 covers 15 residues. CDR3 region: CASRGTEWANTEAFF. The CDR3 DNA reads as TGTGCCAGCAGAGGAACAGAGTGGGCGAACACTGAAGCTTTCTTT.